This record covers a single T cell receptor beta chain. Its antigen is unknown. This entry comes from a study of monozygotic twins with inflammatory bowel disease. Points from the study as a whole: Cells of different T cell subtypes could not be told apart.

Donors each gave roughly 2.5 ml of blood. A template switching step added UMIs, each with a 6-nucleotide sample barcode. After re-calling the 5' RACE reads, TCRdb lists one entry per CDR3 protein, DNA absent. The sample's table shows approximately 400,000 distinct CDR3 sequences. There are 18 residues in the CDR3. CDR1 and CDR2 from the germline V gene are SGHAT and FQDESV (reference sequence). Material for sequencing was blood. The receptor was isolated from a human donor with ulcerative colitis or Crohn's disease, or a healthy co-twin of an affected twin (not recorded which). The chain has TRBV11-1 and TRBJ2-5; TCRdb selects TRBD2, and the lack of DNA leaves this call unchecked. The chain's CDR3 is CASSHASSGKTGGETQYF.